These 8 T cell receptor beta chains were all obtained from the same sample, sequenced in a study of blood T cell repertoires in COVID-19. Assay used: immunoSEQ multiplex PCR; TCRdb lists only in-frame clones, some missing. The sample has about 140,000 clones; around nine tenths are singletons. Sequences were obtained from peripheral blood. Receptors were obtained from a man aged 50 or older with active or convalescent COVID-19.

CDR3 loop: CASSFSGFQGGEQYF. The CDR3 DNA reads TGTGCCAGCAGTTTCTCAGGTTTTCAGGGGGGCGAGCAGTACTTC. The chain carries TRBV28 and TRBJ2-7, with D tentatively TRBD1 (7 bases). V was pared by 3 bases and J by 6 bases, with 18 bases between. Germline assignment: CDR1 MDHEN and CDR2 SYDVKM. This CDR3 region has 15 residues.

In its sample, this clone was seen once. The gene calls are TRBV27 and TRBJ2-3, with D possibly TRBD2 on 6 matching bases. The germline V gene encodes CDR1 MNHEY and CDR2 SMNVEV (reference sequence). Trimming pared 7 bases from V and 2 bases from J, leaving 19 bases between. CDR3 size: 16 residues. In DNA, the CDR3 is TGTGCCAGCAACCCCGGACGGGGGACTCACACAGATACGCAGTATTTT. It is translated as CASNPGRGTHTDTQYF.

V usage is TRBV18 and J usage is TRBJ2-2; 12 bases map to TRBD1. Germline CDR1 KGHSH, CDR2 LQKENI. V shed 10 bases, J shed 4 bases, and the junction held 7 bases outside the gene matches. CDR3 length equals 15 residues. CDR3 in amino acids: CATKGQGASTGELFF. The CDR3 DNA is TGTGCCACCAAGGGACAGGGGGCGAGCACCGGGGAGCTGTTTTTT.

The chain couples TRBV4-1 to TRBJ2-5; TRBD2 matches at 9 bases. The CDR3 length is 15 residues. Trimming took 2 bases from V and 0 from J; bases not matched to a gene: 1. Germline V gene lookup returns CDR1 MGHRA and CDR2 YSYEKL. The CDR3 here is CASSQSGRYQETQYF. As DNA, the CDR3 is TGCGCCAGCAGCCAAAGCGGGAGGTACCAAGAGACCCAGTACTTC.

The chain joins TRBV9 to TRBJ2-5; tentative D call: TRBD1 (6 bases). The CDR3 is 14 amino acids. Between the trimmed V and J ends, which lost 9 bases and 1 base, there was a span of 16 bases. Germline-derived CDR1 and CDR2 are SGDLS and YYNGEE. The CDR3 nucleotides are TGTGCCACCAGACAGGCCCCCTCCCAAGAGACCCAGTACTTC. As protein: CATRQAPSQETQYF. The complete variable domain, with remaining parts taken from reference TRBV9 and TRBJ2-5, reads DSGVTQTPKHLITATGQRVTLRCSPRSGDLSVYWYQQSLDQGLQFLIQYYNGEERAKGNILERFSAQQFPDLHSELNLSSLELGDSALYFCATRQAPSQETQYFGPGTRLLVL.

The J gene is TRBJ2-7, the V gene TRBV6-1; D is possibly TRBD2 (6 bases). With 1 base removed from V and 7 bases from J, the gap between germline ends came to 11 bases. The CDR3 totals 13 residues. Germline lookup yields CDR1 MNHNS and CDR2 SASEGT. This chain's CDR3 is CASSEVRGREQYF. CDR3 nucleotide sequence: TGTGCCAGCAGTGAAGTGCGGGGTCGAGAGCAGTACTTC.

The CDR3 DNA sequence: TGTGCCAGCAGTTACAAAGGCGGGAGGGCCTACAATGAGCAGTTCTTC. As protein: CASSYKGGRAYNEQFF. This sequence joins TRBV6-5 and TRBJ2-1; 9 nucleotides match TRBD2. CDR3 length: 16 residues. V dropped 2 bases and J dropped 2; count of bases not matched to a gene: 4. The germline V gene encodes CDR1 MNHEY and CDR2 SVGAGI.

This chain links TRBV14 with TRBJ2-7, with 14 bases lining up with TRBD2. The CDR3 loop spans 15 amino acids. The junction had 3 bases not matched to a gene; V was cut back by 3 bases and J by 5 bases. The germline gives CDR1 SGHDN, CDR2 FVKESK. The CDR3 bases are TGTGCCAGCAGCCACCGGACTAGCGGGAGGAACGAGCAGTACTTC. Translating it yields CASSHRTSGRNEQYF.